This TCR beta chain is drawn from a study of cytomegalovirus exposure and HLA in healthy donors. This clone was recorded once. Sequencing used immunoSEQ multiplex PCR; TCRdb keeps in-frame clones, though not all of them. The table shows 110,000 or so clones, with approximately 91% occurring only once. The CDR3 covers 11 residues. The trim removed 7 bases at V and 7 bases at J, leaving 6 bases unmatched. Germline values: CDR1 SQVTM, CDR2 ANQGSEA. This TCR derives from a woman in her late teens or twenties in good health and CMV-seronegative. Sequencing used PBMCs. The rearrangement uses TRBV29-1 and TRBJ1-2; TRBD1 aligns across 7 bases. Here the CDR3 reads CSGQGGGGYTF. CDR3 in DNA: TGCAGCGGTCAGGGGGGAGGTGGCTACACCTTC. Combining the CDR3 with reference TRBV29-1 and TRBJ1-2 gives the whole variable domain SAVISQKPSRDICQRGTSLTIQCQVDSQVTMMFWYRQQPGQSLTLIATANQGSEATYESGFVIDKFPISRPNLTFSTLTVSNMSPEDSSIYLCSGQGGGGYTFGSGTRLTVV.